The 24 T cell receptor beta chains presented below share a single source sample, sequenced in a study of a mutant IDH1 vaccine in newly diagnosed glioma. Time point given: baseline, week 1 (first vaccination visit). Specified treatment: pre-vaccination baseline after standard-of-care therapy. TCRdb's copy holds only in-frame clones and misses some; the assay was immunoSEQ multiplex PCR. The sample shows around 50,000 clones, roughly 88% of them seen only once. The sequencing used PBMCs, collected from a glioma patient treated with radiotherapy, temozolomide or both. All receptors derive from a man aged 40-50 years with glioma.

The rearrangement links TRBV13 to TRBJ1-1; D might be TRBD1 (5 bases). Trimming took off 7 bases at V and 3 bases at J, with 12 bases between the two ends. The germline V gene has CDR1 PRHDT and CDR2 FYEKMQ (reference sequence). The CDR3 contains 13 residues. CDR3 nucleotides: TGTGCCAGCAACAAATGGGGGTACACTGAAGCTTTCTTT. Protein sequence: CASNKWGYTEAFF.

This rearrangement joins TRBV19 to TRBJ2-1, with 9 nucleotides matching TRBD2. The V segment lost 9 bases and the J segment 3 bases; nucleotides outside the gene matches: 6. Germline CDR1 is LNHDA and CDR2 is SQIVND (reference sequence). CDR3 length equals 14 residues. The CDR3 is CASTTTSGYNEQFF. The CDR3 nucleotides read TGTGCCAGCACTACGACTAGCGGCTACAATGAGCAGTTCTTC.

This rearrangement joins TRBV6-5 to TRBJ1-5; 8 nucleotides agree with TRBD1. The CDR3 covers 14 residues. J lost 6 bases, V lost 6 bases, and 7 bases had no gene match. Germline V lookup: CDR1 MNHEY, CDR2 SVGAGI. CDR3 loop: CASRGQGSSQPQHF. The CDR3 DNA sequence: TGTGCCAGCAGAGGACAGGGATCGAGTCAGCCCCAGCATTTT.

This chain links TRBV5-6 with TRBJ1-3; tentatively, D is TRBD1 (6 bases). CDR1 is SGHDT, CDR2 YYEEEE, per germline. The CDR3 is 12 amino acids. Trimming took 7 bases from V and 4 from J, leaving 9 bases between them. DNA for the CDR3: TGTGCCAGCGCACAGGGCGGAAACACCATATATTTT. It yields the protein CASAQGGNTIYF.

The chain carries TRBV4-3 and TRBJ2-1, with 9 bases lining up with TRBD2. The length of the CDR3 is 16 residues. Per the germline V gene, CDR1 is LGHNA and CDR2 is YSLEER. V trimming: 2 bases; J trimming: 10 bases; junction bases outside the gene matches: 12. The CDR3: CASSQRLAGGAGEQFF. In nucleotides, the CDR3 is TGCGCCAGCAGCCAAAGATTGGCGGGAGGGGCAGGGGAGCAGTTCTTC.

The chain is built from TRBV6-1 and TRBJ2-7; 7 bases are shared with TRBD2. Germline V gene sequence: CDR1 MNHNS, CDR2 SASEGT. The junction had 8 bases not matched to a gene; V was cut back by 7 bases and J by 11 bases. This CDR3 contains 11 residues. The CDR3 region has the DNA TGTGCCAGCATTTCTGCGGGAGTGGAGTACTTC. The encoded protein is CASISAGVEYF.

This clone was seen a single time. The chain couples TRBV18 to TRBJ2-3; 9 bases are shared with TRBD2. The germline V gene has CDR1 KGHSH and CDR2 LQKENI. Germline trimming cut 2 bases from V and 6 bases from J; bases unmatched to any gene: 9. The CDR3 contains 16 residues. CDR3 protein: CASSPSQREVGDTQYF. The CDR3 bases are TGTGCCAGCTCACCATCGCAGCGGGAGGTCGGGGATACGCAGTATTTT.

This clone was seen a handful of times. The chain is built from TRBV6-4 and TRBJ1-3; 8 bases map to TRBD1. The CDR3 consists of 16 residues. Germline CDR1 reads MRHNA; CDR2 reads SNTAGT. The junction had 6 bases not matched to a gene; V was cut back by 0 bases and J by 5 bases. CDR3 amino acids: CASSDSLDRERNTIYF. Here the CDR3 DNA reads TGTGCCAGCAGTGACTCCCTGGACAGGGAACGAAACACCATATATTTT.

The V call is TRBV11-2, the J call TRBJ2-7, with D tentatively TRBD2 (6 bases). This CDR3 has 13 amino acids. With 2 bases removed from V and 2 bases from J, the gap between germline ends came to 7 bases. Germline CDR1 and CDR2: SGHAT and FQNNGV. CDR3 nucleotide sequence: TGTGCCAGCAGCTTATCGGGAGCCTACGAGCAGTACTTC. Its translation: CASSLSGAYEQYF.

This clone was observed a few times. The J gene is TRBJ1-3, the V gene TRBV10-3, with a possible D match to TRBD1 (6 bases). V lost 11 bases to trimming and J lost 0 bases, with 14 bases between them. CDR1 is ENHRY, CDR2 SYGVKD, per germline. The CDR3 is made up of 14 amino acids. The CDR3 bases are TGTGCCTACCGACAGGCCCTCTCTGGAAACACCATATATTTT. Protein sequence: CAYRQALSGNTIYF.

The gene calls are TRBV7-3 and TRBJ2-6; 14 positions agree with TRBD2. In germline, CDR1 is SGHTA, CDR2 FQGTGA. The CDR3 loop spans 17 amino acids. After removal of 6 bases from V and 1 base from J, the junction contained 2 bases not matched to a gene. CDR3 DNA sequence: TGTGCCAGCAGGCGGACTAGCGGGAGGTCTGGGGCCAACGTCCTGACTTTC. Its protein product is CASRRTSGRSGANVLTF.

V usage is TRBV15 and J usage is TRBJ1-1; no clear D. The germline gives CDR1 LNHNV, CDR2 YYDKDF (reference sequence). This CDR3 contains 16 residues. Trimming left V 1 base short and J 3 bases short, with 15 bases between. The CDR3 nucleotides read TGTGCCACCAGCAGAGCCCCCAGTGGGGTCGACACTGAAGCTTTCTTT. This encodes CATSRAPSGVDTEAFF.

This chain uses TRBV7-2 with TRBJ1-1, with D unclear. Trimming removed 0 bases at V and 4 bases at J, with 12 bases between. The CDR3 length is 15 residues. The germline CDR1 and CDR2 sequences are SGHTA and FQGNSA. CDR3 in DNA: TGTGCCAGCAGCTTAGCAAGAGGTTCTGGCACTGAAGCTTTCTTT. This sequence encodes CASSLARGSGTEAFF.

The chain employs TRBV5-1 and TRBJ2-3; D is uncertain. The V gene's germline CDR1 is SGHRS and CDR2 YFSETQ. There are 14 residues in the CDR3. Trimming removed 4 bases at V and 1 base at J, with 10 bases between. The chain's CDR3 is CASSPGLGTDTQYF. CDR3 nucleotide sequence: TGCGCCAGCAGCCCCGGCTTGGGCACAGATACGCAGTATTTT.

The CDR3 sequence: CASSLSGTETQYF. The CDR3, as DNA: TGTGCCAGCAGTTTGAGCGGGACGGAGACCCAGTACTTC. The chain joins TRBV27 to TRBJ2-5, with 7 bases fitting TRBD2. V was pared by 3 bases and J by 5 bases, with 3 bases of the junction left unmatched. The CDR3 runs to 13 residues. Germline assignment: CDR1 MNHEY and CDR2 SMNVEV (reference sequence).

This chain uses TRBV4-2 with TRBJ2-7, with a tentative D call TRBD2 (6 bases). Germline CDR1 reads LGHNA; CDR2 reads YNFKEQ. CDR3 length equals 15 residues. Trimming removed 0 bases at V and 4 bases at J, with 13 bases between. This CDR3 is CASSQDDAGSYEQYF. The CDR3 region has the DNA TGTGCCAGCAGCCAAGATGACGCGGGATCTTACGAGCAGTACTTC.

As to this clone: Other DNA sequences in this sample translate to the same CDR3. V usage is TRBV20-1 and J usage is TRBJ1-1; D remains ambiguous. V dropped 3 bases and J dropped 2 bases, with 4 bases sitting between them. The CDR3 has 11 amino acids. CDR1 is DFQATT, CDR2 SNEGSKA, per germline (reference sequence). CDR3 in DNA: TGCAGTGCTAGGGAAAACACTGAAGCTTTCTTT. Its protein product is CSARENTEAFF.

This sequence joins TRBV19 and TRBJ1-5, with D uncertain. There are 14 residues in the CDR3. V was clipped by 1 base and J by 3 bases, with 7 bases between them. Germline CDR1 and CDR2: LNHDA and SQIVND (reference sequence). The CDR3 spells CASSIGENNQPQHF. The CDR3 DNA reads as TGTGCCAGTAGTATAGGAGAGAACAATCAGCCCCAGCATTTT.

The CDR3 reads CASSLEASTGELFF. CDR3 DNA sequence: TGTGCCAGCAGCTTAGAGGCGTCCACCGGGGAGCTGTTTTTT. The chain couples TRBV7-2 to TRBJ2-2; D gene uncertain. CDR3 length equals 14 residues. The germline CDR1 and CDR2 sequences are SGHTA and FQGNSA. Trimming cost V 1 base and J 4 bases, with 7 bases left between them.

The rearrangement joins TRBV18 to TRBJ2-5; D is unresolved. V was pared by 0 bases and J by 2 bases, with 7 bases between. CDR1 and CDR2 from the germline V gene are KGHSH and LQKENI. This CDR3 has 14 amino acids. The CDR3 reads CASSPPAQQETQYF. The CDR3 DNA is TGTGCCAGCTCACCACCGGCACAACAAGAGACCCAGTACTTC.

The chain uses TRBV5-1 and TRBJ2-3, with D perhaps TRBD1 or TRBD2 (6 bases each). This CDR3 has 15 residues. Germline lookup yields CDR1 SGHRS and CDR2 YFSETQ. Between the trimmed V and J ends, which lost 4 bases and 4 bases, there was a span of 16 bases. CDR3 loop: CASSIGRGRADTQYF. The CDR3 DNA follows: TGCGCCAGCAGCATCGGACGGGGGCGGGCAGATACGCAGTATTTT.

The rearrangement links TRBV6-5 to TRBJ2-5, with 7 bases that match TRBD1. Per the germline V gene, CDR1 is MNHEY and CDR2 is SVGAGI. The CDR3 is 13 residues long. J gave up 7 bases and V 5 bases, and 7 bases lay outside the gene matches. The CDR3 region is CASSRDRAGTQYF. Written as DNA, the CDR3 is TGTGCCAGCAGTCGCGACAGGGCTGGGACCCAGTACTTC.

CDR3 coding DNA: TGTGCCAGCAGCGCCCTCCGGGATCAGTACTTC. Translation gives CASSALRDQYF. The gene calls are TRBV7-9 and TRBJ2-5; possibly TRBD2 for D (5 bases). Germline CDR1 and CDR2: SEHNR and FQNEAQ (reference sequence). This CDR3 has 11 residues. Between the trimmed V and J ends, which lost 5 bases and 11 bases, there was a span of 12 bases.

This clone was counted a single time. V gene TRBV2 combines with J gene TRBJ2-3; a possible D gene is TRBD1 (5 bases). Germline CDR1 is SNHLY and CDR2 is FYNNEI. With 5 bases removed from V and 4 bases from J, the gap between germline ends came to 13 bases. The CDR3 is made up of 14 amino acids. In nucleotides, the CDR3 is TGTGCCAGCAGTCCTTATAGCAGGGCAGATACGCAGTATTTT. Protein sequence: CASSPYSRADTQYF.